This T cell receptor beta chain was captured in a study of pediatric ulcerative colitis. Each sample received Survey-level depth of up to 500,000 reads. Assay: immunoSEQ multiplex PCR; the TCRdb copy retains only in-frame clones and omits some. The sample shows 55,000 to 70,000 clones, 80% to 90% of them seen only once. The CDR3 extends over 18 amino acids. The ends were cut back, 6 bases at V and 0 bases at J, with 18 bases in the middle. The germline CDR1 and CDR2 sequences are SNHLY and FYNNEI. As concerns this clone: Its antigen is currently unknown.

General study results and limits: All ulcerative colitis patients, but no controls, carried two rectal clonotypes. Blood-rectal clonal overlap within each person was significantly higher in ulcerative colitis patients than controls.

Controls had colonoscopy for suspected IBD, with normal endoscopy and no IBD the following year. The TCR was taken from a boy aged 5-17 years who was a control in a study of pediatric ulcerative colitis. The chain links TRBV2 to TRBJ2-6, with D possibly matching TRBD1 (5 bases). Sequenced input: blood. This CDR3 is CASRTAARERSGANVLTF. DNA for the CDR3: TGTGCCAGCAGGACAGCCGCTCGAGAACGCTCTGGGGCCAACGTCCTGACTTTC.